Listed below are T cell receptor beta chains from one sample, sequenced in a study of early T cells in non-severe SARS-CoV-2 infection. Using its own MiXCR run on the 5' RACE reads, TCRdb lists one record per CDR3 protein. The sample includes tens of thousands of distinct CDR3 sequences, roughly 13% seen only once; the top ten take around 3%. The sample was whole blood. These receptors were taken from an adult who was a healthcare worker with PCR-confirmed SARS-CoV-2 infection or an uninfected control (not recorded which). CDR3s include the opening cysteine and the closing phenylalanine or tryptophan. Fields, in order: D gene, CDR3 length, J gene, V gene, clone size, CDR3 protein, CDR3 DNA. A D gene is named only where the DNA matches it firmly. The size of a clone is reported for some rows only, either as once, few or many, or as a class for expanded clones.

D: .; length: 14; J: TRBJ2-7; V: TRBV5-1; size: .; CDR3: CASSEVRSPYEQYF; DNA: TGCGCCAGCTCCGAGGTGCGGTCCCCCTACGAGCAGTACTTC
D: TRBD1; length: 15; J: TRBJ1-1; V: TRBV7-9; size: few; CDR3: CASSYRQGMNTEAFF; DNA: TGTGCCAGCAGCTACCGACAGGGAATGAACACTGAAGCTTTCTTT
D: TRBD1; length: 14; J: TRBJ1-5; V: TRBV6-6; size: few; CDR3: CASSYEGASQPQHF; DNA: TGTGCCAGCAGTTACGAGGGGGCCAGTCAGCCCCAGCATTTT
D: TRBD1; length: 14; J: TRBJ1-2; V: TRBV5-4; size: many; CDR3: CASSLWTGGDGYTF; DNA: TGTGCCAGCAGCTTGTGGACAGGGGGCGATGGCTACACCTTC
D: .; length: 14; J: TRBJ2-7; V: TRBV29-1; size: .; CDR3: CSVSALTQGGEQYF; DNA: TGCAGCGTCAGCGCATTAACACAGGGAGGCGAGCAGTACTTC
D: .; length: 16; J: TRBJ2-7; V: TRBV15; size: few; CDR3: CATSRTKRDRYGEQYF; DNA: TGTGCCACCAGCCGTACGAAGCGGGACAGGTACGGCGAGCAGTACTTC
D: .; length: 13; J: TRBJ2-7; V: TRBV29-1; size: few; CDR3: CSVALTETYEQYF; DNA: TGCAGCGTGGCCCTGACAGAAACTTACGAGCAGTACTTC
D: .; length: 14; J: TRBJ2-5; V: TRBV7-6; size: many; CDR3: CASSLARGAGTQYF; DNA: TGTGCCAGCAGCTTAGCGCGGGGAGCTGGGACCCAGTACTTC
D: .; length: 15; J: TRBJ2-3; V: TRBV18; size: few; CDR3: CASSPRVSRTDTQYF; DNA: TGTGCCAGCTCACCACGAGTTAGCAGAACAGATACGCAGTATTTT
D: .; length: 12; J: TRBJ2-5; V: TRBV6-5; size: few; CDR3: CASRALGGTQYF; DNA: TGTGCCAGCAGGGCCCTAGGGGGGACCCAGTACTTC
D: TRBD2; length: 14; J: TRBJ2-7; V: TRBV3-1; size: .; CDR3: CASHGSGRAYEQYF; DNA: TGTGCCAGCCACGGTAGCGGGAGGGCCTACGAGCAGTACTTC
D: .; length: 17; J: TRBJ2-3; V: TRBV11-2; size: many; CDR3: CASSSYPIHYSTDTQYF; DNA: TGTGCCAGCAGCTCGTACCCTATTCACTACTCCACAGATACGCAGTATTTT
D: .; length: 14; J: TRBJ2-3; V: TRBV6-2/TRBV6-3; size: many; CDR3: CASSYGRATDTQYF; DNA: TGTGCCAGCAGTTACGGCCGGGCCACAGATACGCAGTATTTT
D: .; length: 14; J: TRBJ1-5; V: TRBV7-8; size: .; CDR3: CASSFGGPNQPQHF; DNA: TGTGCCAGCAGCTTTGGGGGCCCCAATCAGCCCCAGCATTTT
D: TRBD2; length: 16; J: TRBJ2-7; V: TRBV11-2; size: many; CDR3: CASSPGAWTSRYEQYF; DNA: TGTGCCAGCAGCCCAGGGGCCTGGACTAGCCGCTACGAGCAGTACTTC
D: .; length: 14; J: TRBJ2-7; V: TRBV5-8; size: .; CDR3: CASTPRGPSVEQYF; DNA: TGTGCCAGCACCCCCAGGGGCCCCTCGGTCGAGCAGTACTTC
D: TRBD2; length: 18; J: TRBJ2-2; V: TRBV29-1; size: many; CDR3: CSVEGISGNPKGTGELFF; DNA: TGCAGCGTTGAAGGAATTAGCGGGAACCCTAAGGGCACCGGGGAGCTGTTTTTT
D: .; length: 12; J: TRBJ2-2; V: TRBV9; size: .; CDR3: CASSVVRGELFF; DNA: TGTGCCAGCAGCGTAGTCAGGGGGGAGCTGTTTTTT
D: .; length: 15; J: TRBJ1-1; V: TRBV7-3; size: few; CDR3: CASSLGGRENTEAFF; DNA: TGTGCCAGCAGCCTAGGAGGCCGTGAAAACACTGAAGCTTTCTTT
D: .; length: 17; J: TRBJ2-1; V: TRBV4-2; size: many; CDR3: CASSQDRGQNPYNEQFF; DNA: TGTGCCAGCAGCCAAGATCGGGGGCAGAACCCCTACAATGAGCAGTTCTTC
D: .; length: 13; J: TRBJ1-1; V: TRBV2; size: few; CDR3: CASSGGTFTEAFF; DNA: TGTGCCAGCAGTGGAGGGACATTTACTGAAGCTTTCTTT
D: .; length: 13; J: TRBJ2-1; V: TRBV7-9; size: few; CDR3: CASGDSYFNEQFF; DNA: TGTGCCAGCGGGGACTCATACTTCAATGAGCAGTTCTTC
D: .; length: 14; J: TRBJ2-7; V: TRBV7-9; size: few; CDR3: CASSLGASPYEQYF; DNA: TGTGCCAGCAGCTTAGGGGCCAGCCCCTACGAGCAGTACTTC
D: .; length: 14; J: TRBJ2-7; V: TRBV5-6; size: .; CDR3: CASSPLPGAYEQYF; DNA: TGTGCCAGCAGCCCCCTTCCCGGTGCCTACGAGCAGTACTTC
D: TRBD2; length: 13; J: TRBJ2-7; V: TRBV10-3; size: .; CDR3: CAINEVREYEQYF; DNA: TGTGCCATCAATGAGGTGCGGGAGTACGAGCAGTACTTC
D: TRBD1; length: 13; J: TRBJ2-5; V: TRBV20-1; size: .; CDR3: CSAQDRAGETQYF; DNA: TGCAGTGCCCAGGACAGGGCGGGGGAGACCCAGTACTTC
D: TRBD2; length: 18; J: TRBJ2-2; V: TRBV9; size: few; CDR3: CASSVALAGQTGTGELFF; DNA: TGTGCCAGCAGCGTAGCTCTAGCGGGCCAAACTGGGACCGGGGAGCTGTTTTTT
D: .; length: 14; J: TRBJ2-7; V: TRBV27; size: many; CDR3: CASSWEGPSYEQYF; DNA: TGTGCCAGCAGTTGGGAAGGCCCATCCTACGAGCAGTACTTC